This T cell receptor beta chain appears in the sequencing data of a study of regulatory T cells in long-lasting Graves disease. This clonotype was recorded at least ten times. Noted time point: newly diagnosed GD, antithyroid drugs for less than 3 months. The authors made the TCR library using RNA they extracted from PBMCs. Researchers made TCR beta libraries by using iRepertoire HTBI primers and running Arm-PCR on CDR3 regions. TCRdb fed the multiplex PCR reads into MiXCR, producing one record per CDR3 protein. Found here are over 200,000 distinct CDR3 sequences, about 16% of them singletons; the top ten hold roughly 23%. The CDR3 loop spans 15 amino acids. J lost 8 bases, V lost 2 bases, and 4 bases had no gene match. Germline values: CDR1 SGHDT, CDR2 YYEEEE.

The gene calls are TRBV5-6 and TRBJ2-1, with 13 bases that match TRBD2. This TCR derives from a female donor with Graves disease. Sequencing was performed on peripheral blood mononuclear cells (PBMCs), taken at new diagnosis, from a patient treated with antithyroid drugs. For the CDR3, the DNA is TGTGCCAGCAGCTTCGGACTAGCGGGAGAGTATGAGCAGTTCTTC. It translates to CASSFGLAGEYEQFF.